The clone carrying this T cell receptor (beta chain) is a singleton in its sample. Here immunoSEQ multiplex PCR was the method, and the copy in TCRdb shows in-frame clones only, minus some. The table records 13,000 to 15,000 clones, approximately 36% of them present only once. There were 200,000 CFSE-labeled responder cells plated together with 200,000 irradiated, violet-dye-labeled stimulator cells. The data are from a study of graft-versus-host responses after intestinal transplantation. Overall study: Every one of the recipients received anti-thymocyte globulin induction and afterwards took tacrolimus and steroids for approximately 3 years.

Whole-study findings and limits: GvH clones were identified in recipient marrow, with some first appearing in ileum or blood.

The source material was alloreactive CD8+ T cells from a mixed lymphocyte reaction culture, sampled before intestinal transplant. Regarding subset: CFSE-low proliferating T cells sorted from roughly six-day pre-transplant mixed lymphocyte reaction (GvH or HvG direction). This clonotype was obtained from a human patient who received an intestinal transplant.

As DNA, the CDR3 is TGCGCCAGCAGCCAAGGGCAGATGGATTATGGCTACACCTTC. This translates into CASSQGQMDYGYTF. The chain carries TRBV4-1 and TRBJ1-2; D call uncertain. CDR3 size: 14 residues. Trimming took 1 base from V and 5 from J, leaving 11 bases between them. CDR1 is MGHRA, CDR2 YSYEKL, per germline.